This T cell receptor beta chain was recovered during a study of blood T cell repertoires in COVID-19. Study-level information: Spain, Italy and the United States supplied samples that represented acute and convalescent COVID-19. The cDNA or gDNA used as material had been derived from T cells, B-cell-depleted T cells, or PBMCs.

In the source study's methods: Amplification with reference gene primers provided the estimates of nucleated cell counts. The protocol was immunoSEQ multiplex PCR, while the TCRdb copy is restricted to in-frame clones and leaves out a portion. The V and J calls and clone size come from that table; D and trimming were worked out from the DNA. In the table there are around 380,000 clones, about 89% of which are singletons. Cohorts were determined from participant-reported clinical history. V was pared by 4 bases and J by 0 bases, with 3 bases of the junction left unmatched. Germline CDR1 is SGHDN and CDR2 is FVKESK. CDR3 length: 15 residues.

The chain joins TRBV14 to TRBJ1-5; 7 positions agree with TRBD1. The source is a man aged 25-45 years who had recovered from COVID-19. Sequencing was performed on PBMCs or T cells enriched from blood (not recorded which). The CDR3, as DNA: TGTGCCAGCAGCCCGACAGGGTCTAGCAATCAGCCCCAGCATTTT. Its translation: CASSPTGSSNQPQHF.